These 28 T cell receptor beta chains were sequenced from one sample in a study of T cells after yellow fever vaccination. Using its own MiXCR run on the 5' RACE reads, TCRdb lists one record per CDR3 protein. The sample yields hundreds of thousands of distinct CDR3 sequences, 3.6% seen once. The sample in question was PBMCs, obtained on the day of the yellow fever booster vaccination. The source is a man between 18 and 29 years old who received the YFV17D yellow fever vaccine.

The chain carries TRBV20-1 and TRBJ1-2, with TRBD1 as a possible D gene (5 bases). CDR3 length equals 12 residues. The germline CDR1 and CDR2 sequences are DFQATT and SNEGSKA (reference sequence). The DNA for the CDR3 is TGCAGGATTGGTGGGGGAAGGAATGGCTACACCTTC. Its protein product is CRIGGGRNGYTF.

The chain couples TRBV29-1 to TRBJ1-1; D uncertain. CDR3 size: 10 residues. The germline V and J ends were trimmed by 6 bases and 5 bases, with 7 bases remaining between them. CDR1 and CDR2 from the germline V gene are SQVTM and ANQGSEA. CDR3 loop: CSVVGTEAFF. The CDR3, as DNA: TGCAGCGTCGTCGGAACTGAAGCTTTCTTT. Together with reference TRBV29-1 and TRBJ1-1, the CDR3 gives the full variable domain: SAVISQKPSRDICQRGTSLTIQCQVDSQVTMMFWYRQQPGQSLTLIATANQGSEATYESGFVIDKFPISRPNLTFSTLTVSNMSPEDSSIYLCSVVGTEAFFGQGTRLTVV.

CDR3 region: CASSQAEGWDTGELFF. In nucleotides, the CDR3 is TGCGCCAGCAGCCAGGCAGAGGGATGGGACACCGGGGAGCTGTTTTTT. V and J are TRBV5-1 and TRBJ2-2; D is possibly TRBD2 (5 bases). CDR1 SGHRS and CDR2 YFSETQ come from the germline V gene. V lost 4 bases to trimming and J lost 3 bases, with 16 bases between them. This CDR3 contains 16 residues.

This clonotype was detected many times. V and J are TRBV4-3 and TRBJ2-3; unclear D gene. The CDR3 runs to 13 residues. The germline CDR1 and CDR2 sequences are LGHNA and YSLEER. V lost 1 base and J 5 bases, leaving 7 bases between the germline ends. In DNA, the CDR3 is TGCGCCAGCAGCCAAGTAGCTCGAGATACGCAGTATTTT. Translated, it gives CASSQVARDTQYF.

This clonotype was observed at least ten times. The genes are TRBV29-1 and TRBJ2-3, with a weak D call TRBD2 (7 bases). The CDR3 length is 11 residues. Germline CDR1 SQVTM, CDR2 ANQGSEA. Trimming cost V 0 bases and J 13 bases, with 11 bases left between them. The CDR3 sequence is CSVEDGGPKYF. The CDR3 bases are TGCAGCGTTGAAGACGGGGGGCCCAAGTATTTT.

This chain connects TRBV12-3 or TRBV12-4 to TRBJ2-5, with D perhaps TRBD2 (7 bases). V gave up 3 bases and J gave up 5 bases, with 16 bases separating them. This CDR3 has 15 amino acids. In DNA form, the CDR3 reads TGTGCCAGCAGTTTTCAAGGGGGGGGGGTTGAGACCCAGTACTTC. Its translation: CASSFQGGGVETQYF.

The chain combines TRBV6-6 with TRBJ1-5; 7 nucleotides agree with TRBD1. Unmatched junction bases numbered 8, after V lost 7 bases and J lost 5 bases. The CDR3 runs to 14 residues. Per germline, CDR1 MNHNY and CDR2 SVGAGI (reference sequence). This CDR3 is CASKVSGGYQPQHF. In DNA, the CDR3 is TGTGCCAGCAAAGTTTCAGGGGGGTATCAGCCCCAGCATTTT.

This clonotype has a count of ten or more. The chain links TRBV20-1 to TRBJ1-6; 7 nucleotides align to TRBD1. Trimming at V came to 1 base and at J to 2 bases, leaving 5 bases not matched to a gene. Germline CDR1 DFQATT, CDR2 SNEGSKA (reference sequence). The CDR3 consists of 16 residues. The CDR3 reads CSARVNRGTYNSPLHF. The CDR3 nucleotides are TGCAGTGCTAGAGTTAACAGGGGAACCTATAATTCACCCCTCCACTTT.

This clonotype was observed at least ten times. The chain employs TRBV20-1 and TRBJ2-5; TRBD2 matches at 7 bases. This CDR3 spans 14 amino acids. Per germline, CDR1 DFQATT and CDR2 SNEGSKA (reference sequence). V shed 1 base and J 1 base; nucleotides not matched to a gene: 3. CDR3 residues: CSARAGGVQETQYF. Here the CDR3 DNA reads TGCAGTGCTAGAGCGGGGGGTGTCCAAGAGACCCAGTACTTC.

This clonotype appeared a few times. The chain recombines TRBV12-3 or TRBV12-4 with TRBJ2-5; D is uncertain. Trimming pared 2 bases from V and 5 bases from J, leaving 12 bases between. The CDR3 runs 14 residues. The DNA for the CDR3 is TGTGCCAGCAGTTTACGCCGGTTAGGTGAGACCCAGTACTTC. Its protein is CASSLRRLGETQYF.

This clonotype was detected a few times. The chain is built from TRBV7-2 and TRBJ2-3; 8 nucleotides line up with TRBD2. Germline V gives CDR1 SGHTA, CDR2 FQGNSA. The CDR3 loop spans 15 amino acids. After removal of 5 bases from V and 1 base from J, the junction contained 5 bases not matched to a gene. The CDR3 loop reads CASSPGLARTDTQYF. The CDR3 coding sequence is TGTGCCAGCAGCCCCGGACTAGCCCGCACAGATACGCAGTATTTT. Complete variable domain (other parts from reference TRBV7-2 and TRBJ2-3): GAGVSQSPSNKVTEKGKDVELRCDPISGHTALYWYRQSLGQGLEFLIYFQGNSAPDKSGLPSDRFSAERTGGSVSTLTIQRTQQEDSAVYLCASSPGLARTDTQYFGPGTRLTVL.

This chain connects TRBV20-1 to TRBJ1-6; perhaps TRBD1 as D (5 bases). Per the germline V gene, CDR1 is DFQATT and CDR2 is SNEGSKA (reference sequence). The CDR3 contains 12 residues. The germline V and J ends were trimmed by 1 base and 7 bases, with 5 bases remaining between them. The CDR3 sequence: CSARGGNSPLHF. Here the CDR3 DNA reads TGCAGTGCTAGAGGGGGGAATTCACCCCTCCACTTT.

This clonotype was counted at least ten times. The V gene is TRBV5-1, the J gene TRBJ2-1; TRBD1 is a possible D gene (6 bases). The V end was cut by 4 bases, the J end by 9 bases, with 20 bases between. This CDR3 spans 15 amino acids. Germline values: CDR1 SGHRS, CDR2 YFSETQ. The CDR3 nucleotides are TGCGCCAGCAGCCGACCGGACAGAATCAAGAGTGAGCAGTTCTTC. Amino acids: CASSRPDRIKSEQFF.

This clonotype has a handful of counts. The genes are TRBV12-3 or TRBV12-4 and TRBJ1-1; D gene ambiguous. Trimming removed 7 bases at V and 4 bases at J, with 16 bases between. CDR3 size: 14 residues. The CDR3 loop is CASTGQSWSTEAFF. The CDR3, as DNA: TGTGCCAGCACCGGCCAAAGCTGGAGCACTGAAGCTTTCTTT.

The V and J genes are TRBV7-2 and TRBJ2-1; D might be TRBD2 (5 bases). Germline loops: CDR1 SGHTA, CDR2 FQGNSA. The germline V and J ends were trimmed by 2 bases and 7 bases, with 18 bases remaining between them. The CDR3 consists of 16 residues. The CDR3 here is CASSLIGSPTGNEQFF. In DNA, the CDR3 is TGTGCCAGCAGCTTAATTGGATCCCCCACGGGGAATGAGCAGTTCTTC.

The chain combines TRBV10-3 with TRBJ2-7, with D uncertain. This CDR3 has 13 residues. Germline V gene lookup returns CDR1 ENHRY and CDR2 SYGVKD. Trimming cost V 2 bases and J 4 bases, with 9 bases left between them. The CDR3 sequence: CAISEGVGYEQYF. In nucleotides, the CDR3 is TGTGCCATCAGTGAGGGTGTTGGGTACGAGCAGTACTTC.

This clonotype was detected a few times. J is TRBJ2-3 and V is TRBV6-5, with D possibly matching TRBD2 (6 bases). The CDR3 spans 16 residues. Germline CDR1 is MNHEY and CDR2 is SVGAGI. V was cut by 4 bases and J by 0 bases, with 14 bases left in between. CDR3 region: CASSWPPGLSTDTQYF. The CDR3 nucleotides read TGTGCCAGCAGTTGGCCCCCGGGACTTAGCACAGATACGCAGTATTTT.

The table lists this clonotype with many counts. The V gene is TRBV29-1, the J gene TRBJ2-3; 7 bases line up with TRBD1. The CDR3 sequence is 14 residues long. Germline-derived CDR1 and CDR2 are SQVTM and ANQGSEA. The junction had 9 bases not matched to a gene; V was cut back by 5 bases and J by 4 bases. The CDR3 region has the DNA TGCAGCGTTACCGGGACAGTACGGGCAGATACGCAGTATTTT. Protein sequence: CSVTGTVRADTQYF.

This clonotype has only a few counts. The gene calls are TRBV20-1 and TRBJ1-5; 9 nucleotides align to TRBD1. CDR1 DFQATT and CDR2 SNEGSKA come from the germline V gene (reference sequence). The trim removed 3 bases at V and 3 bases at J, leaving 6 bases unmatched. The CDR3 extends over 15 amino acids. The CDR3 loop reads CSASPGQGVNQPQHF. CDR3 bases: TGCAGTGCTAGCCCGGGACAGGGCGTCAATCAGCCCCAGCATTTT.

This chain links TRBV24-1 with TRBJ2-3; D unclear. The CDR3 extends over 13 amino acids. The germline CDR1 and CDR2 sequences are KGHDR and SFDVKD. Trimming took off 8 bases at V and 3 bases at J, with 11 bases between the two ends. CDR3 region: CATTGGATDTQYF. The CDR3 bases are TGTGCCACCACGGGTGGTGCAACAGATACGCAGTATTTT.

This clonotype was seen many times. This chain joins TRBV7-2 and TRBJ2-5; TRBD2 aligns across 11 bases. The CDR3 totals 17 residues. The ends lost 5 bases at V and 3 bases at J; junction bases unmatched: 11. CDR1 is SGHTA and CDR2 is FQGNSA in the germline V gene. The CDR3 region is CASSVGILTSGEETQYF. The CDR3 DNA reads TGTGCCAGCAGCGTAGGAATTTTGACTAGCGGGGAAGAGACCCAGTACTTC.

This clonotype was observed at least ten times. The chain employs TRBV12-3 or TRBV12-4 and TRBJ1-1; D unclear. The V end was cut by 4 bases, the J end by 10 bases, with 16 bases between. The CDR3 extends over 13 amino acids. CDR3 amino acids: CASSSQWSEGAFF. The CDR3 DNA follows: TGTGCCAGCAGTTCCCAGTGGAGCGAGGGAGCTTTCTTT.

The gene calls are TRBV19 and TRBJ1-2; D is undetermined. Per the germline V gene, CDR1 is LNHDA and CDR2 is SQIVND (reference sequence). Trimming cost V 9 bases and J 2 bases, with 13 bases left between them. The CDR3 sequence is 13 residues long. DNA of the CDR3: TGTGCCAGCCGAGGAGGGCTCAACTATGGCTACACCTTC. Protein sequence: CASRGGLNYGYTF.

A word on this clonotype: A much larger clone differs from this one at a single base, so this may be a read error. The J gene is TRBJ2-5, the V gene TRBV11-2; the D gene could be TRBD1 or TRBD2 (6 bases each). The J call is doubtful: the DNA matches TRBJ2-1 better. The germline V gene has CDR1 SGHAT and CDR2 FQNNGV. This CDR3 has 15 amino acids. The CDR3 loop is CASSPPGAGEETQFF. The CDR3 nucleotides read TGTGCCAGCAGCCCACCGGGGGCCGGGGAGGAGACCCAGTTCTTC.

This clonotype was seen many times. The chain is built from TRBV7-9 and TRBJ2-3, with D uncertain. Germline CDR1 is SEHNR and CDR2 is FQNEAQ (reference sequence). V was shortened by 9 bases and J by 1 base, with 14 bases between the two germline ends. The CDR3 is made up of 14 amino acids. Here the CDR3 reads CASRLSSGTDTQYF. The CDR3 DNA reads TGTGCCAGTAGGCTCAGCTCCGGCACAGATACGCAGTATTTT. The full variable domain, in which reference TRBV7-9 and TRBJ2-3 provide the parts outside the CDR3, is DTGVSQNPRHKITKRGQNVTFRCDPISEHNRLYWYRQTLGQGPEFLTYFQNEAQLEKSRLLSDRFSAERPKGSFSTLEIQRTEQGDSAMYLCASRLSSGTDTQYFGPGTRLTVL.

This clonotype was detected many times. The rearrangement joins TRBV7-2 to TRBJ2-1, with D tentatively TRBD1 (5 bases). CDR1 and CDR2 (germline): SGHTA, FQGNSA. This CDR3 contains 14 residues. V lost 3 bases, J lost 9 bases, and 15 bases lay in between. CDR3 protein: CASSFRVSGPEQFF. The CDR3 DNA follows: TGTGCCAGCAGCTTCAGGGTTTCGGGTCCTGAGCAGTTCTTC. The full variable domain, completed using reference TRBV7-2 and TRBJ2-1, is GAGVSQSPSNKVTEKGKDVELRCDPISGHTALYWYRQSLGQGLEFLIYFQGNSAPDKSGLPSDRFSAERTGGSVSTLTIQRTQQEDSAVYLCASSFRVSGPEQFFGPGTRLTVL.

The table lists this clonotype with a few counts. The chain carries TRBV28 and TRBJ2-3, with 8 bases lining up with TRBD1. The junction had 10 bases not matched to a gene; V was cut back by 5 bases and J by 3 bases. This CDR3 contains 16 residues. Per the germline V gene, CDR1 is MDHEN and CDR2 is SYDVKM. The CDR3 loop is CASSAGTGLWTDTQYF. CDR3 nucleotide sequence: TGTGCCAGCAGTGCCGGGACAGGACTATGGACAGATACGCAGTATTTT.

This clonotype was counted ten times or more. This rearrangement joins TRBV7-9 to TRBJ1-5; TRBD1 matches 11 bases. Germline values: CDR1 SEHNR, CDR2 FQNEAQ (reference sequence). With V trimmed by 6 bases and J by 7 bases, 8 bases remained unmatched. The CDR3 runs to 15 residues. The CDR3 spells CASSPGQGARQPQHF. CDR3 nucleotide sequence: TGTGCCAGCAGTCCCGGACAGGGGGCGAGACAGCCCCAGCATTTT.